The 23 T cell receptor beta chains in this list originate from one sample, sequenced in a study of regulatory T cells in long-lasting Graves disease (dated by TCRdb to about 2021). The library came from multiplex PCR. Sequencing relied on an Illumina HiSeq 4000. TCR beta libraries were built with iRepertoire HTBI primers and Arm-PCR amplification of CDR3 regions. The public sequencing data were trimmed at Q25 with fastp and processed into clonotypes with MiXCR by TCRdb, which kept only in-frame beta chains. Identical CDR3 proteins give one entry, which carries the most common genes and DNA. The sample profile shows under 300,000 distinct CDR3 sequences; 20% to 25% of them were found once. In total, the top ten clones hold more than 11% of the sample. Explained via the paper, the time point label denotes: newly diagnosed GD, antithyroid drugs for less than 3 months. For both TCR sequencing and RNA sequencing, RNA was extracted from PBMCs in TRIzol.

Sequencing used peripheral blood mononuclear cells (PBMCs), obtained at new diagnosis, from a patient treated with antithyroid drugs. These TCRs come from a female donor with Graves disease.

This clonotype came up many times. The chain uses TRBV10-1 and TRBJ2-2; 7 bases line up with TRBD1. The CDR3 extends over 18 amino acids. With V trimmed by 3 bases and J by 1 base, 11 bases remained unmatched. The V gene's germline CDR1 is WNHNN and CDR2 SYGVQD (reference sequence). This chain's CDR3 is CASSDRFLGQKNTGELFF. The CDR3 DNA reads TGCGCCAGCAGTGATAGGTTCCTGGGACAGAAGAACACCGGGGAGCTGTTTTTT.

In this sample, this clonotype turned up many times. The V gene is TRBV30, the J gene TRBJ1-5; possible D gene TRBD1, 5 bases. There are 16 residues in the CDR3. Trimming removed 0 bases from V and 3 bases from J, with 15 bases in between. Germline assignment: CDR1 GTSNPN and CDR2 SVGIG (reference sequence). Here the CDR3 reads CAWSVRAGTDNQPQHF. CDR3 coding DNA: TGTGCCTGGAGTGTACGTGCAGGGACGGACAATCAGCCCCAGCATTTT.

This clonotype was observed many times. The chain employs TRBV3-1 and TRBJ2-2, with no clear D. Germline values: CDR1 LGHDT, CDR2 YNNKEL (reference sequence). CDR3 size: 15 residues. V was shortened by 0 bases and J by 4 bases, with 9 bases between the two germline ends. The chain's CDR3 is CASSQEPSSTGELFF. CDR3 nucleotides: TGTGCCAGCAGCCAAGAGCCGTCTAGCACCGGGGAGCTGTTTTTT.

J is TRBJ2-1 and V is TRBV7-2, with TRBD2 identical over 9 bases. The CDR3 has 15 amino acids. Germline CDR1 SGHTA, CDR2 FQGNSA. V lost 3 bases to trimming and J lost 8 bases; unmatched junction nucleotides: 8. The CDR3 DNA is TGTGCCAGCAGCTTCATAGCGGGAGTTGTCTATGAGCAGTTCTTC. Residues: CASSFIAGVVYEQFF. The complete variable domain, with remaining parts taken from reference TRBV7-2 and TRBJ2-1, reads GAGVSQSPSNKVTEKGKDVELRCDPISGHTALYWYRQSLGQGLEFLIYFQGNSAPDKSGLPSDRFSAERTGGSVSTLTIQRTQQEDSAVYLCASSFIAGVVYEQFFGPGTRLTVL.

The chain uses TRBV19 and TRBJ1-5; TRBD1 matches at 11 bases. This CDR3 spans 15 amino acids. CDR1 and CDR2 (germline): LNHDA, SQIVND (reference sequence). J was trimmed by 7 bases and V by 6 bases; bases with no gene match: 8. The CDR3 protein is CASRWDRGDEQPQHF. DNA for the CDR3: TGTGCCAGTAGATGGGACAGGGGGGATGAGCAGCCCCAGCATTTT.

This clonotype turned up a few times. The DNA for the CDR3 is TGTGCCAGCAGAAGGGAGGGGTATAATTCACCCCTCCACTTT. Protein: CASRREGYNSPLHF. The chain employs TRBV6-1 and TRBJ1-6; the D gene is possibly TRBD1 (5 bases). CDR1 and CDR2 from the germline V gene are MNHNS and SASEGT. V gave up 6 bases and J gave up 4 bases, with 10 bases separating them. This CDR3 comprises 14 residues.

At least ten counts were recorded for this clonotype. V and J are TRBV10-1 and TRBJ2-2, with D hard to call. Trimming left V 5 bases short and J 0 bases short, with 4 bases between. Germline lookup yields CDR1 WNHNN and CDR2 SYGVQD (reference sequence). This CDR3 comprises 13 residues. The CDR3 here is CASSTTNTGELFF. Here the CDR3 DNA reads TGCGCCAGCAGTACAACGAACACCGGGGAGCTGTTTTTT.

The table lists this clonotype with many counts. The rearrangement links TRBV20-1 to TRBJ1-5; no reliable D call. V lost 5 bases to trimming and J lost 2 bases, with 13 bases between them. This CDR3 region has 14 residues. CDR1 and CDR2 from the germline V gene are DFQATT and SNEGSKA (reference sequence). DNA for the CDR3: TGCAGTGCTGGTCGTGGGTTGGGCAATCAGCCCCAGCATTTT. As protein: CSAGRGLGNQPQHF.

This clonotype was counted ten times or more. The rearrangement links TRBV27 to TRBJ1-1; a possible D gene is TRBD1 (6 bases). V was trimmed by 5 bases and J by 1 base, leaving 14 bases between them. Germline assignment: CDR1 MNHEY and CDR2 SMNVEV (reference sequence). The CDR3 consists of 15 residues. This CDR3 reads CASSSAGTPNTEAFF. In nucleotides, the CDR3 is TGTGCCAGCAGTAGTGCCGGGACACCGAACACTGAAGCTTTCTTT.

This clonotype was seen many times. V and J are TRBV20-1 and TRBJ2-5, with 9 bases aligning to TRBD2. CDR1 is DFQATT and CDR2 is SNEGSKA in the germline V gene (reference sequence). CDR3 size: 15 residues. V shed 3 bases and J 5 bases; nucleotides not matched to a gene: 10. The CDR3 DNA sequence: TGCAGTGCTAGGGGGAGCGGGGGGTTCAAGGAGACCCAGTACTTC. Encoded protein: CSARGSGGFKETQYF.

The CDR3 loop is CASRWGGGGYNEQFF. In DNA form, the CDR3 reads TGTGCCAGCAGATGGGGCGGGGGGGGTTACAATGAGCAGTTCTTC. V usage is TRBV6-1 and J usage is TRBJ2-1; 9 bases match TRBD2. Germline V gene sequence: CDR1 MNHNS, CDR2 SASEGT. With 6 bases clipped from V and 4 bases from J, the junction kept 7 bases outside the gene matches. There are 15 residues in the CDR3.

This clonotype was counted at least ten times. The chain uses TRBV11-3 and TRBJ2-7; D is possibly TRBD2 (6 bases). CDR3 length equals 16 residues. Germline lookup yields CDR1 SGHNT and CDR2 YENEEA. V was shortened by 5 bases and J by 6 bases, with 23 bases between the two germline ends. The DNA for the CDR3 is TGTGCCAGCAGCCCCGCGGCGGGTACTAGCCAAAGCGAGCAGTACTTC. It translates to CASSPAAGTSQSEQYF.

The rearrangement uses TRBV20-1 and TRBJ2-7; TRBD2 matches 12 bases. CDR1 and CDR2 from the germline V gene are DFQATT and SNEGSKA (reference sequence). J gave up 4 bases and V 3 bases, and 7 bases lay outside the gene matches. The CDR3 extends over 15 amino acids. DNA for the CDR3: TGCAGTGCTAGGCAACCACTAGCGGGGGGATACGAGCAGTACTTC. Its translation: CSARQPLAGGYEQYF.

This clonotype was seen many times. The rearrangement joins TRBV30 to TRBJ1-5; a weak D match, TRBD1 (5 bases). V dropped 5 bases and J dropped 6 bases, with 14 bases sitting between them. The CDR3 is 13 residues long. The V gene's germline CDR1 is GTSNPN and CDR2 SVGIG (reference sequence). The CDR3 region is CAWGSGLGQPQHF. The CDR3 coding sequence is TGTGCCTGGGGGTCAGGGTTGGGTCAGCCCCAGCATTTT.

This clonotype has a count of ten or more. The chain links TRBV6-5 to TRBJ1-5; 8 positions match TRBD1. The V gene end was trimmed by 4 bases and the J gene end by 2 bases; junction bases not matched to a gene: 7. The length of the CDR3 is 16 residues. Per germline, CDR1 MNHEY and CDR2 SVGAGI. The CDR3 DNA reads TGTGCCAGCAGTTCCTTTCAGGGGGCGGGCAATCAGCCCCAGCATTTT. Amino acid sequence: CASSSFQGAGNQPQHF.

This clonotype was counted many times. The chain recombines TRBV20-1 with TRBJ1-1; no definite D call. The CDR3 spans 13 residues. Germline V gene sequence: CDR1 DFQATT, CDR2 SNEGSKA (reference sequence). V lost 2 bases and J 0 bases, leaving 7 bases between the germline ends. DNA of the CDR3: TGCAGTGCTAGACAAGACATGAACACTGAAGCTTTCTTT. Translation gives CSARQDMNTEAFF.

This clonotype was found many times. CDR3 DNA: TGCGCCAGCGAATTGGGGGGGCACTCCTACAATGAGCAGTTCTTC. Amino acid sequence: CASELGGHSYNEQFF. The chain has TRBV5-1 and TRBJ2-1; D perhaps matches TRBD2 (7 bases). The CDR3 runs to 15 residues. Germline assignment: CDR1 SGHRS and CDR2 YFSETQ. Trimming cost V 7 bases and J 0 bases, with 14 bases left between them.

The chain recombines TRBV19 with TRBJ1-5; 8 bases match TRBD1. The CDR3 totals 15 residues. V lost 5 bases, J lost 5 bases, and 8 bases stayed unmatched. CDR1 is LNHDA and CDR2 is SQIVND in the germline V gene (reference sequence). In DNA form, the CDR3 reads TGTGCCAGTAGTGCTTCCGGGACAGGTTATCAGCCCCAGCATTTT. Amino acids: CASSASGTGYQPQHF.

V is TRBV11-3 and J is TRBJ1-1; weak D call: TRBD1 (6 bases). V lost 4 bases to trimming and J lost 11 bases, with 14 bases between them. Germline CDR1 and CDR2: SGHNT and YENEEA. The CDR3 runs 12 residues. In DNA, the CDR3 is TGTGCCAGCAGCTCCCGAGGGGGGTTGGCTTTCTTT. Translation: CASSSRGGLAFF.

CDR3 sequence reads: CSASPRALTTDTQYF. CDR3 coding DNA: TGCAGTGCTAGCCCGAGAGCCCTAACCACAGATACGCAGTATTTT. The gene calls are TRBV20-1 and TRBJ2-3; D not resolved. CDR1 and CDR2 from the germline V gene are DFQATT and SNEGSKA (reference sequence). The CDR3 runs 15 residues. With 3 bases removed from V and 2 bases from J, the gap between germline ends came to 15 bases.

V and J are TRBV14 and TRBJ1-3; D ambiguous. The V end was cut by 0 bases, the J end by 7 bases, with 7 bases between. The germline V gene has CDR1 SGHDN and CDR2 FVKESK. There are 13 residues in the CDR3. The CDR3 DNA follows: TGTGCCAGCAGCCAAGACTCGGCCAACACCATATATTTT. This translates into CASSQDSANTIYF.

The V gene is TRBV3-1, the J gene TRBJ2-7; D unresolved. CDR1 LGHDT and CDR2 YNNKEL come from the germline V gene (reference sequence). This CDR3 contains 14 residues. Trimming removed 3 bases from V and 0 bases from J, with 9 bases in between. The CDR3 DNA is TGTGCCAGCAGCCACGCCCAGGCCTCCTACGAGCAGTACTTC. This encodes CASSHAQASYEQYF.

The sample holds many counts of this clonotype. The chain links TRBV4-3 to TRBJ2-5; perhaps TRBD1 as D (5 bases). The V and J ends lost 0 bases and 5 bases respectively, with 10 bases between them. Looked up from germline, CDR1 is LGHNA and CDR2 is YSLEER. The CDR3 has 14 residues. For the CDR3, the DNA is TGCGCCAGCAGCCAAGAAATGGCAGGGGAGACCCAGTACTTC. Translated: CASSQEMAGETQYF.